Each of the 23 T cell receptor beta chains below was sequenced from the same sample in a study of response to subunit inactivated influenza vaccine. Each CDR3 protein gets one entry after TCRdb re-called the RT-PCR reads with MiXCR. This sample has 500,000 to 650,000 distinct CDR3 sequences; 6.5% to 8% occur once, and the top ten carry approximately 13%. Material: PBMCs from blood, obtained less than 30 months after vaccination. These receptors were collected from a man between 50 and 69 years old who received an inactivated influenza vaccine.

V usage is TRBV30 and J usage is TRBJ1-2, with TRBD1 as a possible D gene (5 bases). CDR1 and CDR2 (germline): GTSNPN, SVGIG (reference sequence). CDR3 length: 12 residues. The germline V and J ends were trimmed by 2 bases and 7 bases, with 11 bases remaining between them. The CDR3 here is CAWSRQTGGYTF. The CDR3 DNA follows: TGTGCCTGGAGTCGACAGACGGGTGGCTACACCTTC.

This clonotype was seen a handful of times. The J gene is TRBJ2-7, the V gene TRBV12-3 or TRBV12-4; 7 positions agree with TRBD2. The CDR3 is 14 residues long. V shed 3 bases, J shed 2 bases, and the junction held 4 bases outside the gene matches. The CDR3 sequence: CASSFAGETYEQYF. In DNA, the CDR3 is TGTGCCAGCAGTTTTGCGGGGGAAACCTACGAGCAGTACTTC.

This clonotype was seen more than once but under ten times. Mismatch with germline at one junction end may stem from a read error. The genes are TRBV25-1 and TRBJ2-7, with D possibly called TRBD1 or TRBD2 (5 bases each). Germline V gives CDR1 MGHDK, CDR2 SYGVNS. This CDR3 has 14 amino acids. The CDR3: CASRESGRNYEQYF. The CDR3 DNA reads as TGTGCCAGCAGAGAATCGGGACGTAACTACGAGCAGTACTTC.

The gene calls are TRBV10-3 and TRBJ2-3; 7 nucleotides align to TRBD2. This CDR3 is built from 15 residues. Germline loops: CDR1 ENHRY, CDR2 SYGVKD. V shed 4 bases and J 6 bases; nucleotides not matched to a gene: 10. The CDR3 here is CAISGAGLVGDTQYF. The CDR3 DNA follows: TGTGCCATCAGTGGAGCCGGACTAGTCGGGGATACGCAGTATTTT.

This clonotype was seen more than once but under ten times. The rearrangement links TRBV5-1 to TRBJ2-1; a possible D gene is TRBD1 (5 bases). V lost 2 bases to trimming and J lost 5 bases, with 14 bases between them. Germline CDR1 is SGHRS and CDR2 is YFSETQ. The CDR3 is 15 amino acids. The chain's CDR3 is CASSLIPGPDNEQFF. CDR3 DNA: TGCGCCAGCAGCTTAATACCAGGGCCCGACAATGAGCAGTTCTTC.

This clonotype was observed many times. The chain carries TRBV11-2 and TRBJ2-4; the D gene is possibly TRBD2 (5 bases). CDR1 and CDR2 (germline): SGHAT, FQNNGV. The CDR3 loop spans 13 amino acids. Trimming pared 3 bases from V and 5 bases from J, leaving 8 bases between. The CDR3 reads CASSLTTENIQYF. The CDR3 region has the DNA TGTGCCAGCAGCTTGACTACCGAAAACATTCAGTACTTC.

The chain joins TRBV18 to TRBJ2-7; the match to TRBD1 covers 10 bases. There are 14 residues in the CDR3. CDR1 and CDR2 (germline): KGHSH, LQKENI. J was trimmed by 5 bases and V by 1 base; bases with no gene match: 2. The CDR3 loop is CASSPRDRGHEQYF. CDR3 coding DNA: TGTGCCAGCTCACCACGTGACAGGGGGCACGAGCAGTACTTC.

This clonotype was counted many times. The chain links TRBV6-1 to TRBJ2-1; 9 nucleotides align to TRBD1. The CDR3 extends over 15 amino acids. The ends lost 6 bases at V and 7 bases at J; junction bases unmatched: 10. CDR1 MNHNS and CDR2 SASEGT come from the germline V gene. The CDR3 DNA reads as TGTGCCAGCAGGAACCCGGGACAGGGTTTGAATGAGCAGTTCTTC. Protein product: CASRNPGQGLNEQFF.

The sample holds a few counts of this clonotype. The rearrangement links TRBV6-5 to TRBJ2-7; D not resolved. Germline CDR1 and CDR2: MNHEY and SVGAGI. With 1 base removed from V and 2 bases from J, the gap between germline ends came to 9 bases. The CDR3 extends over 14 amino acids. The CDR3 region is CASSYLAVAYEQYF. The CDR3, as DNA: TGTGCCAGCAGTTACTTGGCTGTAGCCTACGAGCAGTACTTC.

V gene TRBV14 combines with J gene TRBJ2-5; D gene ambiguous. The V gene's germline CDR1 is SGHDN and CDR2 FVKESK. Trimming shortened V by 4 bases and J by 0 bases, and 6 bases separated the two germline ends. The CDR3 covers 13 residues. In nucleotides, the CDR3 is TGTGCCAGCAGCCCGAGGTACCAAGAGACCCAGTACTTC. Encoded protein: CASSPRYQETQYF.

This clonotype was observed a few times. The chain carries TRBV15 and TRBJ1-1; no firm D call. Trimming cost V 1 base and J 4 bases, with 4 bases left between them. This CDR3 spans 12 amino acids. Germline CDR1 LNHNV, CDR2 YYDKDF (reference sequence). The CDR3 bases are TGTGCCACCAGCAGAGGAAGCACTGAAGCTTTCTTT. Translation: CATSRGSTEAFF.

The V call is TRBV29-1, the J call TRBJ1-1; D might be TRBD1 (6 bases). V lost 4 bases and J lost 3, with 18 bases in between. Looked up from germline, CDR1 is SQVTM and CDR2 is ANQGSEA. The CDR3 contains 15 residues. DNA of the CDR3: TGCAGCGTTGTAGGGAGGGGGTCCCGGGACACTGAAGCTTTCTTT. Its protein product is CSVVGRGSRDTEAFF.

This clonotype was detected a few times. J is TRBJ2-1 and V is TRBV7-6; either TRBD1 or TRBD2 may fit D (5 bases each). V was trimmed by 5 bases and J by 8 bases, leaving 31 bases between them. Germline assignment: CDR1 SGHVS and CDR2 FNYEAQ. CDR3 length equals 19 residues. This CDR3 reads CASSTPRGAGLVLIDEQFF. The CDR3 DNA follows: TGTGCCAGCAGCACCCCCCGAGGGGCAGGGTTAGTTTTAATAGATGAGCAGTTCTTC.

This clonotype was detected ten times or more. V usage is TRBV7-2 and J usage is TRBJ1-6, with D possibly TRBD1 on 6 matching bases. The CDR3 covers 13 residues. V was pared by 7 bases and J by 10 bases, with 14 bases between. Germline CDR1 is SGHTA and CDR2 is FQGNSA. The CDR3 region is CASTQGGTSPLHF. The CDR3 DNA reads TGTGCCAGCACCCAAGGGGGGACCTCACCCCTCCACTTT.

This clonotype appeared a few times. V usage is TRBV12-3 or TRBV12-4 and J usage is TRBJ2-7, with D tentatively TRBD1 (6 bases). The V and J ends lost 6 bases and 3 bases respectively, with 12 bases between them. CDR3 length: 13 residues. The CDR3 nucleotides read TGTGCCAGCAGAAGGACAGCGGACTACGAGCAGTACTTC. It translates to CASRRTADYEQYF.

Ten or more counts support this clonotype. The J gene is TRBJ1-6, the V gene TRBV20-1, with 7 bases matching TRBD1. The V and J ends lost 1 base and 8 bases, in that order; junction bases with no gene match: 11. CDR3 length: 16 amino acids. Germline CDR1 DFQATT, CDR2 SNEGSKA (reference sequence). This CDR3 is CSARGPGGNSHSPLHF. The DNA of the CDR3 is TGCAGTGCTAGAGGCCCAGGGGGAAACTCTCATTCACCCCTCCACTTT.

This clonotype showed up just a few times. The CDR3 reads CSVEYVWGLQPQETQYF. CDR3 DNA: TGCAGCGTTGAGTATGTTTGGGGTTTACAGCCCCAAGAGACCCAGTACTTC. J is TRBJ2-5 and V is TRBV29-1; D not resolved. Germline assignment: CDR1 SQVTM and CDR2 ANQGSEA. This CDR3 has 17 residues. Trimming removed 3 bases at V and 1 base at J, with 21 bases between.

This clonotype was detected a few times. This chain joins TRBV19 and TRBJ2-3; TRBD2 aligns across 7 bases. The CDR3 has 16 residues. V gave up 7 bases and J gave up 0 bases; unmatched junction bases: 10. Germline-derived CDR1 and CDR2 are LNHDA and SQIVND (reference sequence). CDR3 amino acids: CASIKEGSGSTDTQYF. DNA of the CDR3: TGTGCCAGTATTAAAGAGGGTAGCGGGAGCACAGATACGCAGTATTTT. The full variable domain, in which reference TRBV19 and TRBJ2-3 provide the parts outside the CDR3, is DGGITQSPKYLFRKEGQNVTLSCEQNLNHDAMYWYRQDPGQGLRLIYYSQIVNDFQKGDIAEGYSVSREKKESFPLTVTSAQKNPTAFYLCASIKEGSGSTDTQYFGPGTRLTVL.

A few counts support this clonotype. The rearrangement joins TRBV7-2 to TRBJ2-2; D gene uncertain. The germline CDR1 and CDR2 sequences are SGHTA and FQGNSA. This CDR3 has 14 residues. Trimming pared 5 bases from V and 0 bases from J, leaving 7 bases between. The CDR3 coding sequence is TGTGCCAGCAGCAATCCAGCGAACACCGGGGAGCTGTTTTTT. It codes for CASSNPANTGELFF.

Only a few counts were recorded for this clonotype. V gene TRBV20-1 combines with J gene TRBJ2-6, with D tentatively TRBD2 (6 bases). Germline V gene data show CDR1 as DFQATT and CDR2 as SNEGSKA (reference sequence). CDR3 length equals 16 residues. V lost 5 bases, J lost 1 base, and 15 bases lay in between. As DNA, the CDR3 is TGCAGTGCTGATCGGGGAGGCTGGTCTGGGGCCAACGTCCTGACTTTC. Amino acids: CSADRGGWSGANVLTF.

This clonotype has just a few counts. V and J are TRBV7-3 and TRBJ1-6; 9 positions match TRBD1. Germline V CDR1 and CDR2: SGHTA, FQGTGA. This CDR3 has 15 amino acids. V lost 5 bases, J lost 10 bases, and 9 bases stayed unmatched. CDR3 in DNA: TGTGCCAGCAGCCCTGGGACAGGGTCCGGCTCACCCCTCCACTTT. Its translation: CASSPGTGSGSPLHF.

In its sample, this clonotype was seen a few times. The chain's CDR3 is CASSQAGTSGNNEQFF. The CDR3 DNA is TGTGCCAGCAGCCAAGCGGGGACTAGCGGGAACAATGAGCAGTTCTTC. This chain joins TRBV14 and TRBJ2-1, with 13 bases matching TRBD2. The CDR3 is made up of 16 amino acids. The trim removed 1 base at V and 5 bases at J, leaving 2 bases unmatched. Germline values: CDR1 SGHDN, CDR2 FVKESK.

This clonotype was detected a few times. V usage is TRBV2 and J usage is TRBJ2-7; TRBD1 agrees at 10 bases. The V segment lost 9 bases and the J segment 3 bases; nucleotides outside the gene matches: 5. This CDR3 has 13 residues. Germline CDR1 reads SNHLY; CDR2 reads FYNNEI. The CDR3 DNA sequence: TGTGCCAGTAGGACAGGGGGACACTACGAGCAGTACTTC. It specifies CASRTGGHYEQYF.